The 31 T cell receptor beta chains below come from one sample, sequenced in a study of T cell responses to AZD1222 COVID-19 vaccine. Clones were sequenced by immunoSEQ multiplex PCR, and TCRdb holds only the in-frame ones, with some missing. The sample yields more than 85,000 clones, about 88% seen once. This material consisted of peripheral blood, taken on day 0 of AZD1222 vaccination. All receptors come from an adult in good health.

This chain joins TRBV7-3 and TRBJ2-3; TRBD1 is a possible D gene (6 bases). V gave up 0 bases and J gave up 4 bases, with 8 bases separating them. Per the germline V gene, CDR1 is SGHTA and CDR2 is FQGTGA. This CDR3 has 14 amino acids. CDR3 coding DNA: TGTGCCAGCAGCTTAACGGGGGCCCCAGATACGCAGTATTTT. Protein product: CASSLTGAPDTQYF. The full variable domain, completed using reference TRBV7-3 and TRBJ2-3, is GAGVSQTPSNKVTEKGKYVELRCDPISGHTALYWYRQSLGQGPEFLIYFQGTGAADDSGLPNDRFFAVRPEGSVSTLKIQRTERGDSAVYLCASSLTGAPDTQYFGPGTRLTVL.

This chain joins TRBV5-1 and TRBJ1-6; D is ambiguous. Trimming left V 0 bases short and J 6 bases short, with 10 bases between. The germline V gene has CDR1 SGHRS and CDR2 YFSETQ. CDR3 length equals 15 residues. The CDR3 bases are TGCGCCAGCAGCTTGGGGGGTTTGTCTAATTCACCCCTCCACTTT. Translation gives CASSLGGLSNSPLHF. The whole variable domain, remainder taken from reference TRBV5-1 and TRBJ1-6, is KAGVTQTPRYLIKTRGQQVTLSCSPISGHRSVSWYQQTPGQGLQFLFEYFSETQRNKGNFPGRFSGRQFSNSRSEMNVSTLELGDSALYLCASSLGGLSNSPLHFGNGTRLTVT.

A single count supports this clone. The gene calls are TRBV15 and TRBJ2-3; D gene ambiguous. The CDR3 is 15 residues long. V lost 2 bases, J lost 4 bases, and 13 bases lay in between. CDR1 is LNHNV, CDR2 YYDKDF, per germline (reference sequence). CDR3 amino acids: CATSRTPKKADTQYF. In DNA form, the CDR3 reads TGTGCCACCAGCAGAACCCCTAAGAAGGCAGATACGCAGTATTTT. Variable domain in full (rest from reference TRBV15 and TRBJ2-3): DAMVIQNPRYQVTQFGKPVTLSCSQTLNHNVMYWYQQKSSQAPKLLFHYYDKDFNNEADTPDNFQSRRPNTSFCFLDIRSPGLGDTAMYLCATSRTPKKADTQYFGPGTRLTVL.

The chain joins TRBV20-1 to TRBJ2-3; D perhaps matches TRBD1 (5 bases). Germline lookup yields CDR1 DFQATT and CDR2 SNEGSKA (reference sequence). The germline V and J ends were trimmed by 6 bases and 5 bases, with 9 bases remaining between them. The CDR3 has 11 amino acids. The CDR3 nucleotides read TGCAGTGCGGGGCTGAGAGATACGCAGTATTTT. The encoded protein is CSAGLRDTQYF.

The V and J genes are TRBV7-2 and TRBJ1-2; D ambiguous. Germline-derived CDR1 and CDR2 are SGHTA and FQGNSA. This CDR3 is 15 amino acids long. Trimming cost V 5 bases and J 5 bases, with 18 bases left between them. In nucleotides, the CDR3 is TGTGCCAGCAGCCCAGCACCCAAAGGGTTATATGGCTACACCTTC. Its translation: CASSPAPKGLYGYTF.

This chain links TRBV11-3 with TRBJ1-3, with unresolved D. CDR3 length equals 14 residues. From germline, CDR1 is SGHNT and CDR2 YENEEA. V was pared by 3 bases and J by 1 base, with 7 bases between. CDR3 nucleotide sequence: TGTGCCAGCAGCTTCACGGCTTCTGGAAACACCATATATTTT. Translation: CASSFTASGNTIYF.

This rearrangement joins TRBV7-9 to TRBJ2-1; 11 nucleotides match TRBD1. The length of the CDR3 is 14 residues. Trimming removed 5 bases from V and 9 bases from J; junction bases left unmatched: 6. Germline V gene lookup returns CDR1 SEHNR and CDR2 FQNEAQ (reference sequence). CDR3 residues: CASSLRDRGTEQFF. The DNA of the CDR3 is TGTGCCAGCAGCCTCCGGGACAGGGGGACTGAGCAGTTCTTC.

The chain uses TRBV20-1 and TRBJ1-1, with D possibly matching TRBD1 (5 bases). CDR1 is DFQATT, CDR2 SNEGSKA, per germline (reference sequence). CDR3 length: 13 residues. V was trimmed by 3 bases and J by 5 bases, leaving 13 bases between them. The CDR3 DNA follows: TGCAGTGCTAGTTTTCAGACAGTAACTGAAGCTTTCTTT. Translation gives CSASFQTVTEAFF.

DNA of the CDR3: TGTGCCACTTCGGGCCTCCGCGGAAGAGGACTGTTTTTT. Its protein is CATSGLRGRGLFF. V is TRBV15 and J is TRBJ1-4; D ambiguous. Germline loops: CDR1 LNHNV, CDR2 YYDKDF (reference sequence). The CDR3 extends over 13 amino acids. V lost 9 bases and J 13 bases, leaving 21 bases between the germline ends.

The rearrangement links TRBV24-1 to TRBJ2-1; TRBD2 aligns across 8 bases. CDR1 is KGHDR and CDR2 is SFDVKD in the germline V gene. The V gene end was trimmed by 0 bases and the J gene end by 7 bases; junction bases not matched to a gene: 4. CDR3 length equals 15 residues. The CDR3 nucleotides are TGTGCCACCAGTGATTTGCGGGCTAGCGGGAATGAGCAGTTCTTC. This gives the protein CATSDLRASGNEQFF.

The chain couples TRBV4-1 to TRBJ1-5; D ambiguous. The CDR3 spans 13 residues. The germline V gene encodes CDR1 MGHRA and CDR2 YSYEKL. V was pared by 4 bases and J by 3 bases, with 7 bases between. CDR3 protein: CASSPRDNQPQHF. The DNA of the CDR3 is TGCGCCAGCAGCCCCCGCGACAATCAGCCCCAGCATTTT.

The chain combines TRBV11-3 with TRBJ2-3; possible D gene TRBD2, 5 bases. The CDR3 runs 14 residues. Trimming left V 1 base short and J 0 bases short, with 5 bases between. Germline V gene sequence: CDR1 SGHNT, CDR2 YENEEA. CDR3 loop: CASSLVASTDTQYF. The CDR3 DNA follows: TGTGCCAGCAGCTTAGTAGCGAGCACAGATACGCAGTATTTT.

The chain's CDR3 is CASSSPGGNTEAFF. The CDR3 DNA is TGTGCCAGCAGTTCCCCCGGAGGGAACACTGAAGCTTTCTTT. The chain combines TRBV27 with TRBJ1-1; D gene uncertain. This CDR3 is 14 amino acids long. Germline loops: CDR1 MNHEY, CDR2 SMNVEV (reference sequence). The V and J ends lost 4 bases and 1 base respectively, with 10 bases between them.

The chain uses TRBV3-1 (or the pseudogene TRBV3-2) and TRBJ1-1, with TRBD1 as a possible D gene (5 bases). Trimming took 4 bases from V and 1 from J, leaving 10 bases between them. Germline loops: CDR1 LGHDT, CDR2 YNNKEL (reference sequence). The CDR3 spans 14 residues. In nucleotides, the CDR3 is TGTGCCAGCAGCCTTAGAGACAGGAACACTGAAGCTTTCTTT. This codes for CASSLRDRNTEAFF.

The chain recombines TRBV7-9 with TRBJ1-2; 8 bases are a match to TRBD1. The CDR3 consists of 15 residues. Germline assignment: CDR1 SEHNR and CDR2 FQNEAQ (reference sequence). J lost 5 bases, V lost 5 bases, and 10 bases had no gene match. Here the CDR3 DNA reads TGTGCCAGCAGCGGTAGACAGGGGTCGAAGTATGGCTACACCTTC. Translating it yields CASSGRQGSKYGYTF. The whole variable domain, remainder taken from reference TRBV7-9 and TRBJ1-2, is DTGVSQNPRHKITKRGQNVTFRCDPISEHNRLYWYRQTLGQGPEFLTYFQNEAQLEKSRLLSDRFSAERPKGSFSTLEIQRTEQGDSAMYLCASSGRQGSKYGYTFGSGTRLTVV.

The V gene is TRBV18, the J gene TRBJ2-1; the D is unclear. The V and J ends lost 6 bases and 3 bases respectively, with 12 bases between them. Germline assignment: CDR1 KGHSH and CDR2 LQKENI. CDR3 length: 14 residues. The DNA of the CDR3 is TGTGCCAGCTCCCGTGCCGCGGACTACAATGAGCAGTTCTTC. Residues: CASSRAADYNEQFF.

V is TRBV4-1 and J is TRBJ2-5; 13 bases agree with TRBD2. This CDR3 is built from 17 residues. The ends lost 1 base at V and 5 bases at J; junction bases unmatched: 7. Looked up from germline, CDR1 is MGHRA and CDR2 is YSYEKL. The CDR3 sequence: CASSQATRTSGSETQYF. The CDR3 DNA reads as TGCGCCAGCAGCCAAGCAACCAGGACTAGCGGGAGTGAGACCCAGTACTTC.

The chain joins TRBV18 to TRBJ1-6; D perhaps matches TRBD1 (5 bases). V lost 5 bases and J 6 bases, leaving 17 bases between the germline ends. The length of the CDR3 is 16 residues. The germline gives CDR1 KGHSH, CDR2 LQKENI. The CDR3 nucleotides are TGTGCCAGCTCAGCCAACCGGGACGCTCGTAATTCACCCCTCCACTTT. Residues: CASSANRDARNSPLHF.

CDR3 in DNA: TGTGCCAGCAGTTCCCAGGCCCTCCGCTATGGCTACACCTTC. The encoded protein is CASSSQALRYGYTF. V gene TRBV27 combines with J gene TRBJ1-2; D ambiguous. The CDR3 runs to 14 residues. Trimming pared 4 bases from V and 4 bases from J, leaving 13 bases between. CDR1 and CDR2 from the germline V gene are MNHEY and SMNVEV (reference sequence).

The chain combines TRBV5-1 with TRBJ2-2; no reliable D call. Germline V lookup: CDR1 SGHRS, CDR2 YFSETQ. The CDR3 covers 14 residues. Trimming took off 1 base at V and 0 bases at J, with 4 bases between the two ends. The CDR3, as DNA: TGCGCCAGCAGCTTGAAGTCGAACACCGGGGAGCTGTTTTTT. It is translated as CASSLKSNTGELFF.

V and J are TRBV7-8 and TRBJ1-5; D not certain. V was pared by 0 bases and J by 6 bases, with 12 bases between. This CDR3 is 15 amino acids long. Germline V gene lookup returns CDR1 SGHVS and CDR2 FQNEAQ. The CDR3 bases are TGTGCCAGCAGCTTAGCGCGAGGGAATGGTCAGCCCCAGCATTTT. It translates to CASSLARGNGQPQHF.

The chain joins TRBV20-1 to TRBJ1-1; TRBD1 is a possible D gene (6 bases). This CDR3 is 11 amino acids long. Between the trimmed V and J ends, which lost 3 bases and 8 bases, there was a span of 10 bases. Germline loops: CDR1 DFQATT, CDR2 SNEGSKA (reference sequence). This chain's CDR3 is CSASRTVEAFF. CDR3 sequence (DNA): TGCAGTGCTAGTAGGACAGTGGAAGCTTTCTTT.

This clone turned up a few times. The J gene is TRBJ1-1, the V gene TRBV11-2, with 9 bases matching TRBD1. CDR1 and CDR2 (germline): SGHAT, FQNNGV. This CDR3 spans 16 amino acids. J was trimmed by 11 bases and V by 4 bases; bases with no gene match: 17. CDR3 region: CASSSGQFTGGAGAFF. CDR3 coding DNA: TGTGCCAGCAGCTCAGGACAGTTTACAGGGGGCGCGGGGGCTTTCTTT.

This chain links TRBV19 with TRBJ2-1; TRBD2 matches at 11 bases. The V gene's germline CDR1 is LNHDA and CDR2 SQIVND (reference sequence). CDR3 length: 16 amino acids. Unmatched junction bases numbered 8, after V lost 6 bases and J lost 4 bases. As DNA, the CDR3 is TGTGCCAGTAGAACCGGGACTAGCGGCTCTTACAATGAGCAGTTCTTC. It translates to CASRTGTSGSYNEQFF. The full variable domain, completed using reference TRBV19 and TRBJ2-1, is DGGITQSPKYLFRKEGQNVTLSCEQNLNHDAMYWYRQDPGQGLRLIYYSQIVNDFQKGDIAEGYSVSREKKESFPLTVTSAQKNPTAFYLCASRTGTSGSYNEQFFGPGTRLTVL.

This CDR3 reads CASSQGQPGNTIYF. The CDR3 DNA sequence: TGCGCCAGCAGCCAAGGACAGCCTGGAAACACCATATATTTT. The rearrangement joins TRBV4-1 to TRBJ1-3, with D perhaps matching TRBD1 (5 bases). The CDR3 consists of 14 residues. From germline, CDR1 is MGHRA and CDR2 YSYEKL. V dropped 1 base and J dropped 2 bases, with 6 bases sitting between them.

This clone was seen once. The chain recombines TRBV6-1 with TRBJ2-5; weak D call: TRBD2 (6 bases). This CDR3 has 15 residues. V was clipped by 1 base and J by 4 bases, with 13 bases between them. Germline-derived CDR1 and CDR2 are MNHNS and SASEGT. The CDR3 region has the DNA TGTGCCAGCAGTGAAGGGGTGTTCGGGGGAGAGACCCAGTACTTC. As protein: CASSEGVFGGETQYF.

This chain connects TRBV9 to TRBJ2-7, with 10 bases lining up with TRBD2. V lost 3 bases to trimming and J lost 4 bases; unmatched junction nucleotides: 7. CDR3 length equals 15 residues. Per the germline V gene, CDR1 is SGDLS and CDR2 is YYNGEE. The CDR3 region has the DNA TGTGCCAGCAGCGCCACGGGACTAGCGACATACGAGCAGTACTTC. This gives the protein CASSATGLATYEQYF.

V is TRBV27 and J is TRBJ2-7; D is possibly TRBD1 or TRBD2 (5 bases each). Germline V lookup: CDR1 MNHEY, CDR2 SMNVEV (reference sequence). Trimming left V 3 bases short and J 0 bases short, with 12 bases between. This CDR3 spans 15 amino acids. Here the CDR3 DNA reads TGTGCCAGCAGTTTTAGGCTGGGGGACTCCTACGAGCAGTACTTC. Amino acids: CASSFRLGDSYEQYF.

The chain joins TRBV19 to TRBJ2-7, with D perhaps TRBD1 (6 bases). The CDR3 covers 15 residues. From germline, CDR1 is LNHDA and CDR2 SQIVND (reference sequence). Trimming removed 8 bases from V and 2 bases from J, with 19 bases in between. In nucleotides, the CDR3 is TGTGCCAGTTCTCAATGGGACAAAGGAACCTACGAGCAGTACTTC. This encodes CASSQWDKGTYEQYF.

V usage is TRBV14 and J usage is TRBJ2-7, with D perhaps matching TRBD1 (6 bases). In germline, CDR1 is SGHDN, CDR2 FVKESK. The CDR3 extends over 15 amino acids. V was cut by 2 bases and J by 1 base, with 12 bases left in between. For the CDR3, the DNA is TGTGCCAGCAGCCAATCCGGGGACACTTCCTACGAGCAGTACTTC. This translates into CASSQSGDTSYEQYF.

V and J are TRBV18 and TRBJ1-2; D call uncertain. Trimming left V 3 bases short and J 0 bases short, with 11 bases between. Looked up from germline, CDR1 is KGHSH and CDR2 is LQKENI. The CDR3 totals 15 residues. The CDR3 nucleotides read TGTGCCAGCTCACCCACTCCGACAACTAACTATGGCTACACCTTC. Protein sequence: CASSPTPTTNYGYTF.